The 29 T cell receptor beta chains below were found in one sample sequenced in a study of blood T cell repertoires in COVID-19. TCRdb keeps only in-frame clones here, not all; method: immunoSEQ multiplex PCR. The sample lists 300,000 or so clones; under 90% were seen once. The sequencing input was PBMCs or T cells enriched from blood (not recorded which). Receptors originate from a young woman who had recovered from COVID-19.

This chain joins TRBV4-2 and TRBJ1-5; D is unclear. The CDR3 has 15 amino acids. Deletions cut 4 bases from V and 0 bases from J, with 10 bases between. Germline-derived CDR1 and CDR2 are LGHNA and YNFKEQ. Here the CDR3 DNA reads TGTGCCAGCAGCCTAGAACAGAATAGCAATCAGCCCCAGCATTTT. This sequence encodes CASSLEQNSNQPQHF.

This sequence joins TRBV3-1 (or the pseudogene TRBV3-2) and TRBJ1-3; a possible D gene is TRBD1 (5 bases). CDR3 length equals 13 residues. Germline V gene sequence: CDR1 LGHDT, CDR2 YNNKEL (reference sequence). Trimming stripped 4 bases from V and 4 bases from J, with 8 bases between. The CDR3 spells CASSPSGGNTIYF. As DNA, the CDR3 is TGTGCCAGCAGCCCTTCAGGGGGAAACACCATATATTTT.

This clone was seen more than once but under ten times. V is TRBV5-1 and J is TRBJ1-4; tentative D call: TRBD1 (5 bases). This CDR3 region has 16 residues. The V gene's germline CDR1 is SGHRS and CDR2 YFSETQ. V was pared by 7 bases and J by 6 bases, with 22 bases between. CDR3 in amino acids: CASRPKFGRGDEKLFF. The CDR3 bases are TGCGCCAGCCGACCAAAGTTTGGACGGGGGGATGAAAAACTGTTTTTT. The full variable domain, rest sourced from reference TRBV5-1 and TRBJ1-4, is KAGVTQTPRYLIKTRGQQVTLSCSPISGHRSVSWYQQTPGQGLQFLFEYFSETQRNKGNFPGRFSGRQFSNSRSEMNVSTLELGDSALYLCASRPKFGRGDEKLFFGSGTQLSVL.

The chain uses TRBV7-2 and TRBJ2-7; 11 bases fit TRBD2. CDR1 is SGHTA and CDR2 is FQGNSA in the germline V gene. This CDR3 has 14 amino acids. V shed 5 bases, J shed 2 bases, and the junction held 2 bases outside the gene matches. CDR3 loop: CASSPTSGAYEQYF. CDR3 DNA sequence: TGTGCCAGCAGCCCGACTAGCGGGGCCTACGAGCAGTACTTC. Full variable domain (rest looked up from reference TRBV7-2 and TRBJ2-7): GAGVSQSPSNKVTEKGKDVELRCDPISGHTALYWYRQSLGQGLEFLIYFQGNSAPDKSGLPSDRFSAERTGGSVSTLTIQRTQQEDSAVYLCASSPTSGAYEQYFGPGTRLTVT.

The V call is TRBV24-1, the J call TRBJ2-3; the D gene is possibly TRBD2 (5 bases). The CDR3 runs 13 residues. Trimming shortened V by 8 bases and J by 2 bases, and 10 bases separated the two germline ends. Per germline, CDR1 KGHDR and CDR2 SFDVKD. DNA of the CDR3: TGTGCCACCAAGTCCGGGAACACAGATACGCAGTATTTT. This translates into CATKSGNTDTQYF.

This clone was detected only a few times. The chain couples TRBV11-2 to TRBJ1-5, with D unclear. The length of the CDR3 is 13 residues. Trimming stripped 2 bases from V and 5 bases from J, with 7 bases between. Germline assignment: CDR1 SGHAT and CDR2 FQNNGV. DNA for the CDR3: TGTGCCAGCAGCTTACAGGTTGATCAGCCCCAGCATTTT. Protein product: CASSLQVDQPQHF.

This rearrangement joins TRBV2 to TRBJ1-2, with D perhaps TRBD1 (6 bases). V lost 8 bases, J lost 8 bases, and 15 bases lay in between. CDR3 length: 12 amino acids. The germline V gene has CDR1 SNHLY and CDR2 FYNNEI. The DNA of the CDR3 is TGTGCCAGCTCAACAGGGAGCCACGGCTACACCTTC. Translation gives CASSTGSHGYTF.

Concerning this clone: The identical CDR3 is also encoded by other nucleotide sequences in the sample. V and J are TRBV3-1 (or the pseudogene TRBV3-2) and TRBJ2-2, with 12 bases that match TRBD2. Germline V lookup: CDR1 LGHDT, CDR2 YNNKEL (reference sequence). The V segment lost 4 bases and the J segment 5 bases; nucleotides outside the gene matches: 2. The CDR3 is 15 amino acids. The CDR3 reads CASSPGLAGTGELFF. CDR3 bases: TGTGCCAGCAGCCCGGGACTAGCGGGTACCGGGGAGCTGTTTTTT.

The J gene is TRBJ2-7, the V gene TRBV5-1, with TRBD2 identical over 8 bases. The germline CDR1 and CDR2 sequences are SGHRS and YFSETQ. This CDR3 is built from 14 residues. V trimming: 1 base; J trimming: 2 bases; junction bases outside the gene matches: 2. The DNA for the CDR3 is TGCGCCAGCAGCTTGACTAGCGGAGCCTACGAGCAGTACTTC. This translates into CASSLTSGAYEQYF.

The gene calls are TRBV4-1 and TRBJ2-1, with TRBD2 identical over 13 bases. V lost 5 bases, J lost 8 bases, and 9 bases stayed unmatched. In germline, CDR1 is MGHRA, CDR2 YSYEKL. The CDR3 spans 16 residues. CDR3 protein: CASSATSGRAAHEQFF. The CDR3 nucleotides are TGCGCCAGCAGCGCAACTAGCGGGAGGGCCGCGCATGAGCAGTTCTTC.

The chain links TRBV19 to TRBJ2-1; 15 nucleotides line up with TRBD2. Per the germline V gene, CDR1 is LNHDA and CDR2 is SQIVND (reference sequence). J lost 9 bases, V lost 3 bases, and 3 bases had no gene match. This CDR3 comprises 15 residues. This chain's CDR3 is CASSIPGLAGGEQFF. For the CDR3, the DNA is TGTGCCAGTAGTATTCCGGGACTAGCGGGGGGTGAGCAGTTCTTC.

The chain joins TRBV11-2 to TRBJ1-6; TRBD1 matches 7 bases. The germline V gene encodes CDR1 SGHAT and CDR2 FQNNGV. This CDR3 region has 14 residues. V was pared by 3 bases and J by 7 bases, with 3 bases of the junction left unmatched. Written as DNA, the CDR3 is TGTGCCAGCAGCTTTGACAGGGCAAATTCACCCCTCCACTTT. Translation: CASSFDRANSPLHF.

This clone turned up a few times. J is TRBJ1-1 and V is TRBV6-5; 7 nucleotides align to TRBD1. Germline V gene data show CDR1 as MNHEY and CDR2 as SVGAGI. The CDR3 is made up of 13 amino acids. The V gene end was trimmed by 6 bases and the J gene end by 4 bases; junction bases not matched to a gene: 5. The CDR3 loop is CASRSTGATEAFF. The CDR3 DNA reads TGTGCCAGCAGATCAACAGGGGCCACTGAAGCTTTCTTT.

V usage is TRBV10-1 and J usage is TRBJ1-1, with D hard to call. The germline V gene encodes CDR1 WNHNN and CDR2 SYGVQD (reference sequence). CDR3 size: 13 residues. The V gene lost 5 bases and the J gene lost 4 bases, with 11 bases spanning the gap. In DNA, the CDR3 is TGCGCCAGCAGTTTAGGTTCGGGCACTGAAGCTTTCTTT. This codes for CASSLGSGTEAFF.

The V gene is TRBV7-9, the J gene TRBJ1-1, with no clear D. Between the trimmed V and J ends, which lost 1 base and 5 bases, there was a span of 8 bases. The germline CDR1 and CDR2 sequences are SEHNR and FQNEAQ (reference sequence). This CDR3 has 13 amino acids. CDR3 coding DNA: TGTGCCAGCAGCTTAGGGGGAGATACTGAAGCTTTCTTT. Translating it yields CASSLGGDTEAFF.

The chain joins TRBV4-1 to TRBJ1-6; possible D gene TRBD1, 5 bases. V shed 6 bases and J shed 5 bases, with 14 bases lying between them. CDR1 is MGHRA, CDR2 YSYEKL, per germline. This CDR3 is 15 amino acids long. CDR3 in amino acids: CASRGGTDHNSPLHF. For the CDR3, the DNA is TGCGCCAGCAGGGGGGGGACCGATCATAATTCACCCCTCCACTTT.

The chain uses TRBV6-5 and TRBJ1-2; D possibly corresponds to TRBD1 (5 bases). Germline loops: CDR1 MNHEY, CDR2 SVGAGI. V was clipped by 6 bases and J by 2 bases, with 16 bases between them. The CDR3 runs 15 residues. The DNA of the CDR3 is TGTGCCAGCAGCCGCAGGGCGCTCTTGAACTATGGCTACACCTTC. Translated: CASSRRALLNYGYTF.

The chain joins TRBV18 to TRBJ2-7, with 8 bases that match TRBD2. The germline V gene has CDR1 KGHSH and CDR2 LQKENI. V was pared by 3 bases and J by 5 bases, with 6 bases of the junction left unmatched. CDR3 length: 14 residues. The CDR3 spells CASSPTGGPHEQYF. The CDR3 nucleotides are TGTGCCAGCTCACCTACGGGAGGGCCACACGAGCAGTACTTC.

The chain carries TRBV19 and TRBJ2-1, with TRBD1 identical over 7 bases. Looked up from germline, CDR1 is LNHDA and CDR2 is SQIVND (reference sequence). Trimming cost V 4 bases and J 0 bases; bases outside gene matches: 3. The CDR3 runs 15 residues. The CDR3 DNA reads as TGTGCCAGTAGTAGGGACAGCTACTCCTACAATGAGCAGTTCTTC. Translated, it gives CASSRDSYSYNEQFF. Full variable domain (missing parts from reference TRBV19 and TRBJ2-1): DGGITQSPKYLFRKEGQNVTLSCEQNLNHDAMYWYRQDPGQGLRLIYYSQIVNDFQKGDIAEGYSVSREKKESFPLTVTSAQKNPTAFYLCASSRDSYSYNEQFFGPGTRLTVL.

This sequence joins TRBV7-9 and TRBJ1-1; TRBD1 is a possible D gene (6 bases). With 1 base removed from V and 1 base from J, the gap between germline ends came to 16 bases. This CDR3 has 17 amino acids. Germline V gene data show CDR1 as SEHNR and CDR2 as FQNEAQ (reference sequence). CDR3 sequence reads: CASSLGGSGAPNTEAFF. The CDR3 nucleotides read TGTGCCAGCAGCTTAGGAGGTTCAGGGGCCCCGAACACTGAAGCTTTCTTT.

The V gene is TRBV7-2, the J gene TRBJ1-5; 7 positions match TRBD1. The junction had 12 bases not matched to a gene; V was cut back by 4 bases and J by 3 bases. Germline V gene data show CDR1 as SGHTA and CDR2 as FQGNSA. The CDR3 consists of 17 residues. CDR3 nucleotides: TGTGCCAGCAGCTCAATCGGTGGGACAGTCGTCAATCAGCCCCAGCATTTT. Residues: CASSSIGGTVVNQPQHF.

The V and J genes are TRBV24-1 and TRBJ2-7, with 7 nucleotides matching TRBD2. The CDR3 contains 14 residues. The junction had 7 bases not matched to a gene; V was cut back by 6 bases and J by 3 bases. The germline V gene has CDR1 KGHDR and CDR2 SFDVKD. The CDR3 is CATSFGGNYYEQYF. CDR3 bases: TGTGCCACCAGTTTCGGGGGGAACTACTACGAGCAGTACTTC.

The chain couples TRBV5-6 to TRBJ2-7, with 11 bases identical to TRBD2. The germline gives CDR1 SGHDT, CDR2 YYEEEE. This CDR3 has 15 amino acids. V shed 3 bases and J 5 bases; nucleotides not matched to a gene: 7. The CDR3 DNA reads TGTGCCAGCAGCTGGGGGCGACTAGCGGGAAACGAGCAGTACTTC. This sequence encodes CASSWGRLAGNEQYF.

On this clone: This could be a read error, since a much larger clone is one nucleotide away. The V and J genes are TRBV5-4 and TRBJ2-3, with 10 bases aligning to TRBD2. V trimming: 5 bases; J trimming: 1 base; junction bases outside the gene matches: 4. Per the germline V gene, CDR1 is SGHNT and CDR2 is YYREEE (reference sequence). The CDR3 runs to 15 residues. The CDR3 DNA is TGTGCCAGCAGTGCCGGGACTAGCGGCACAGATACGCAGTATTTT. The encoded protein is CASSAGTSGTDTQYF.

The sample holds a few counts of this clone. The V gene is TRBV27, the J gene TRBJ1-2, with 9 bases aligning to TRBD1. There are 15 residues in the CDR3. CDR1 MNHEY and CDR2 SMNVEV come from the germline V gene (reference sequence). V lost 5 bases, J lost 7 bases, and 11 bases stayed unmatched. In DNA form, the CDR3 reads TGTGCCAGCAGTGGGACAGGGTTCGTCCTGGGTGGCTACACCTTC. As protein: CASSGTGFVLGGYTF.

The chain links TRBV27 to TRBJ2-7, with 9 bases identical to TRBD2. The CDR3 consists of 15 residues. With V trimmed by 3 bases and J by 7 bases, 10 bases remained unmatched. The germline gives CDR1 MNHEY, CDR2 SMNVEV (reference sequence). CDR3: CASSFFQRGAGEQYF. Here the CDR3 DNA reads TGTGCCAGCAGTTTCTTTCAGCGGGGGGCCGGGGAGCAGTACTTC.

This clone has just a few counts. The chain combines TRBV4-1 with TRBJ2-7; 12 bases agree with TRBD2. CDR3 length: 20 amino acids. The ends lost 0 bases at V and 2 bases at J; junction bases unmatched: 14. Germline-derived CDR1 and CDR2 are MGHRA and YSYEKL. CDR3 sequence (DNA): TGCGCCAGCAGCCAAGACGTATCTAGCGGGAGGGCCGGAGAAACCTACGAGCAGTACTTC. Translation: CASSQDVSSGRAGETYEQYF.

The J gene is TRBJ2-1, the V gene TRBV3-1 (or the pseudogene TRBV3-2); TRBD2 matches at 8 bases. This CDR3 has 16 residues. V trimming: 5 bases; J trimming: 8 bases; junction bases outside the gene matches: 14. Germline CDR1 and CDR2: LGHDT and YNNKEL (reference sequence). The CDR3 loop reads CASSSRAGVLSYEQFF. CDR3 in DNA: TGTGCCAGCAGCTCCCGAGCGGGAGTTTTAAGCTATGAGCAGTTCTTC.

This rearrangement joins TRBV9 to TRBJ2-5; D is possibly TRBD2 (5 bases). The germline CDR1 and CDR2 sequences are SGDLS and YYNGEE. Trimming removed 0 bases from V and 5 bases from J, with 11 bases in between. The CDR3 length is 14 residues. CDR3 DNA: TGTGCCAGCAGCGTAGGGCCAGAGGGTGAGACCCAGTACTTC. It codes for CASSVGPEGETQYF. Complete variable domain (other parts from reference TRBV9 and TRBJ2-5): DSGVTQTPKHLITATGQRVTLRCSPRSGDLSVYWYQQSLDQGLQFLIQYYNGEERAKGNILERFSAQQFPDLHSELNLSSLELGDSALYFCASSVGPEGETQYFGPGTRLLVL.